The 23 T cell receptor beta chains given below trace back to one sample, sequenced in a study of T cell responses to AZD1222 COVID-19 vaccine. The repertoire was sequenced with immunoSEQ multiplex PCR; TCRdb's copy has only in-frame clones and lacks some. The sample has approximately 120,000 clones; roughly 88% are singletons. The starting material was peripheral blood, obtained on day 0 of AZD1222 vaccination. The receptors come from an adult in good health.

This chain connects TRBV15 to TRBJ1-4; D is uncertain. Germline-derived CDR1 and CDR2 are LNHNV and YYDKDF (reference sequence). V was trimmed by 0 bases and J by 7 bases, leaving 12 bases between them. This CDR3 spans 15 amino acids. The CDR3 spells CATSREGLDAEKLFF. The CDR3 bases are TGTGCCACCAGCAGAGAAGGGTTAGACGCTGAAAAACTGTTTTTT.

This clone was detected once. V usage is TRBV23-1 and J usage is TRBJ1-2; D ambiguous. TRBV23-1 is marked as an open reading frame, function uncertain. CDR3 size: 16 residues. V dropped 2 bases and J dropped 12 bases, with 25 bases sitting between them. CDR3 nucleotides: TGCGCCAGCAGTCAACGACCCCTCGAAACCGCGGACGATCACACCTTC. This gives the protein CASSQRPLETADDHTF.

The rearrangement joins TRBV19 to TRBJ1-1, with D tentatively TRBD1 (5 bases). V lost 4 bases to trimming and J lost 0 bases, with 12 bases between them. In germline, CDR1 is LNHDA, CDR2 SQIVND (reference sequence). The length of the CDR3 is 15 residues. The CDR3 DNA reads as TGTGCCAGTAGTACTTCAGGGATACTGAACACTGAAGCTTTCTTT. Amino acids: CASSTSGILNTEAFF.

CDR3 loop: CASSALDTGELFF. The CDR3 region has the DNA TGTGCCAGCAGTGCTTTGGACACCGGGGAGCTGTTTTTT. V usage is TRBV12-3 or TRBV12-4 and J usage is TRBJ2-2; the D is unclear. The CDR3 spans 13 residues. Trimming took off 5 bases at V and 3 bases at J, with 7 bases between the two ends.

The chain has TRBV10-3 and TRBJ2-5; D uncertain. Germline CDR1 ENHRY, CDR2 SYGVKD. Between the trimmed V and J ends, which lost 4 bases and 1 base, there was a span of 10 bases. The CDR3 consists of 14 residues. The CDR3 region has the DNA TGTGCCATCAGTGCTGGTCAGATCCAAGAGACCCAGTACTTC. It translates to CAISAGQIQETQYF.

The chain recombines TRBV14 with TRBJ1-3, with D tentatively TRBD1 (6 bases). The V end was cut by 4 bases, the J end by 6 bases, with 13 bases between. The CDR3 is 14 amino acids. Germline CDR1 SGHDN, CDR2 FVKESK. The CDR3 sequence: CASSRAGGENTIYF. CDR3 sequence (DNA): TGTGCCAGCAGCCGGGCGGGGGGCGAAAACACCATATATTTT.

The chain joins TRBV28 to TRBJ2-7, with TRBD1 identical over 8 bases. J was trimmed by 2 bases and V by 4 bases; bases with no gene match: 7. The CDR3 spans 15 residues. Germline V gene data show CDR1 as MDHEN and CDR2 as SYDVKM. The CDR3 here is CASSSGQGPPYEQYF. The CDR3 DNA reads TGTGCCAGCAGTTCCGGACAGGGCCCACCCTACGAGCAGTACTTC.

The V call is TRBV5-4, the J call TRBJ1-2; 7 bases agree with TRBD1. Looked up from germline, CDR1 is SGHNT and CDR2 is YYREEE (reference sequence). V lost 5 bases, J lost 8 bases, and 6 bases stayed unmatched. The CDR3 covers 12 residues. The CDR3 protein is CASRDQGGGYTF. CDR3 sequence (DNA): TGTGCCAGCAGGGACCAGGGGGGCGGCTACACCTTC.

The chain is built from TRBV6-1 and TRBJ1-4, with D unclear. V was pared by 2 bases and J by 8 bases, with 18 bases between. The CDR3 totals 16 residues. Germline CDR1 is MNHNS and CDR2 is SASEGT. The CDR3, as DNA: TGTGCCAGCAGTGAAATGGGCCGCCCCGCGGGCGAAAAACTGTTTTTT. Protein sequence: CASSEMGRPAGEKLFF.

A single count supports this clone. This chain joins TRBV6-5 and TRBJ1-6, with D unclear. This CDR3 spans 15 amino acids. V was clipped by 7 bases and J by 6 bases, with 16 bases between them. The germline gives CDR1 MNHEY, CDR2 SVGAGI. CDR3 DNA: TGTGCCAGCAACCCGCGGGCAGACTTTAATTCACCCCTCCACTTT. It is translated as CASNPRADFNSPLHF.

The chain combines TRBV4-3 with TRBJ2-3; the D call may be TRBD1 or TRBD2 (5 bases each). The V gene's germline CDR1 is LGHNA and CDR2 YSLEER. The V and J ends lost 1 base and 2 bases respectively, with 16 bases between them. CDR3 length: 17 amino acids. In DNA form, the CDR3 reads TGCGCCAGCAGCCAAGGAGCCGGGGCAACCTTCACAGATACGCAGTATTTT. Amino acid sequence: CASSQGAGATFTDTQYF.

The chain joins TRBV3-1 (or the pseudogene TRBV3-2) to TRBJ1-3; no firm D call. CDR3 size: 14 residues. Trimming stripped 1 base from V and 0 bases from J, with 4 bases between. Germline V gene lookup returns CDR1 LGHDT and CDR2 YNNKEL (reference sequence). The CDR3 DNA sequence: TGTGCCAGCAGCCAAGCCAGCTCTGGAAACACCATATATTTT. Encoded protein: CASSQASSGNTIYF.

The gene calls are TRBV6-6 and TRBJ2-3, with a weak D call TRBD2 (6 bases). Germline CDR1 and CDR2: MNHNY and SVGAGI (reference sequence). The V end was cut by 5 bases, the J end by 5 bases, with 23 bases between. This CDR3 comprises 17 residues. The CDR3: CASSPPRGREKKDTQYF. In DNA form, the CDR3 reads TGTGCCAGCAGTCCCCCCCGGGGCCGGGAGAAGAAAGATACGCAGTATTTT.

The chain has TRBV28 and TRBJ1-2; maybe TRBD1 (5 bases). CDR3 length: 15 residues. V lost 1 base to trimming and J lost 8 bases, with 17 bases between them. Germline-derived CDR1 and CDR2 are MDHEN and SYDVKM. The CDR3, as DNA: TGTGCCAGCAGTTTATCCCTTGTAAGGTGGGGGGGCTACACCTTC. Its translation: CASSLSLVRWGGYTF.

This clone was recorded a few times. V is TRBV5-6 and J is TRBJ1-6; 7 bases are a match to TRBD1. V was clipped by 2 bases and J by 7 bases; unmatched bases: 3. The CDR3 runs 14 residues. Germline lookup yields CDR1 SGHDT and CDR2 YYEEEE. The CDR3 DNA follows: TGTGCCAGCAGCTTTGGACAGGTGAATTCACCCCTCCACTTT. Amino acids: CASSFGQVNSPLHF.

In this sample, this clone turned up once. V and J are TRBV30 and TRBJ1-1, with 7 bases fitting TRBD1. This CDR3 is 14 amino acids long. Germline CDR1 reads GTSNPN; CDR2 reads SVGIG (reference sequence). J gave up 0 bases and V 6 bases, and 7 bases lay outside the gene matches. The CDR3 is CACKPGQMNTEAFF. CDR3 nucleotide sequence: TGTGCCTGTAAACCGGGACAGATGAACACTGAAGCTTTCTTT.

The chain uses TRBV7-2 and TRBJ2-3, with D unresolved. The CDR3 runs to 13 residues. V was shortened by 1 base and J by 5 bases, with 7 bases between the two germline ends. Germline V gene lookup returns CDR1 SGHTA and CDR2 FQGNSA. CDR3 sequence reads: CASSLGAGDTQYF. In DNA form, the CDR3 reads TGTGCCAGCAGCTTAGGAGCCGGAGATACGCAGTATTTT.

This chain links TRBV7-9 with TRBJ1-4, with D uncertain. This CDR3 is 16 amino acids long. V was clipped by 5 bases and J by 4 bases, with 17 bases between them. Per the germline V gene, CDR1 is SEHNR and CDR2 is FQNEAQ (reference sequence). The CDR3 protein is CASSDLGLTSNEKLFF. The DNA of the CDR3 is TGTGCCAGCAGCGACCTCGGTCTCACTAGTAATGAAAAACTGTTTTTT.

This sequence joins TRBV21-1 and TRBJ1-1; no DNA check was done on the table's D call, TRBD1. TRBV21-1 is deemed a pseudogene. This CDR3 contains 15 residues. CDR3: CASSKALQGRIEAFF. The DNA for the CDR3 is TGTGCCAGCAGCAAAGCCTTACAGGGGCGGATTGAAGCTTTCTTT.

The chain links TRBV10-3 to TRBJ2-7; D not certain. The V end lost 2 bases, the J end lost 5 bases, and 19 bases lay between the germline ends. Germline-derived CDR1 and CDR2 are ENHRY and SYGVKD. The length of the CDR3 is 16 residues. The CDR3 region is CAISEARAQISHEQYF. Here the CDR3 DNA reads TGTGCCATCAGTGAGGCCCGCGCACAGATTTCCCACGAGCAGTACTTC.

This clone was observed once. In nucleotides, the CDR3 is TGTGCCAGCAGTTACTGGGGTGGGGGAGACTACGAGCAGTACTTC. Protein: CASSYWGGGDYEQYF. This sequence joins TRBV6-2 or TRBV6-3 and TRBJ2-7; D possibly matches TRBD1 or TRBD2 (5 bases each). This CDR3 contains 15 residues. The V gene's germline CDR1 is MNHEY and CDR2 SVGEGT. V dropped 1 base and J dropped 3 bases, with 13 bases sitting between them.

The V gene is TRBV19, the J gene TRBJ2-7; the D gene is possibly TRBD1 (6 bases). Trimming pared 3 bases from V and 3 bases from J, leaving 21 bases between. The CDR3 sequence is 17 residues long. CDR1 LNHDA and CDR2 SQIVND come from the germline V gene (reference sequence). The CDR3: CASSIMAATGNNYEQYF. CDR3 DNA: TGTGCCAGTAGTATCATGGCAGCGACAGGCAACAACTACGAGCAGTACTTC.

V gene TRBV5-6 combines with J gene TRBJ1-6, with no clear D. The CDR3 has 15 residues. The germline V gene has CDR1 SGHDT and CDR2 YYEEEE. V lost 1 base, J lost 7 bases, and 12 bases lay in between. As DNA, the CDR3 is TGTGCCAGCAGCTTGAGCCCCGTCCTGAATTCACCCCTCCACTTT. Amino acid sequence: CASSLSPVLNSPLHF.